This T cell receptor (beta chain) derives from a study of shared clonotypes between healthy human individuals. Overall study: Donors had three CD4 naive, three CD4 memory, two CD8 naive and one CD8 memory plate apiece.

The CDR3 loop spans 15 amino acids. From germline, CDR1 is SEHNR and CDR2 FQNEAQ (reference sequence). V dropped 2 bases and J dropped 0 bases, with 5 bases sitting between them. Sorted-subset replicate PCRs used roughly 220 ng DNA, around 27,000 T cell genomes. Profiled with immunoSEQ multiplex PCR; TCRdb holds only in-frame clones, not every one. The table shows about 960,000 clones, with 70% to 85% occurring only once. Each of the donors was a healthy adult who was HIV-negative and had not had a recent acute infection or vaccination. The sequence derives from a man aged 18 to 35 in good health. The chain links TRBV7-9 to TRBJ1-6; D unclear. The source material was memory CD4+ T cells sorted from blood. The sample's subset: CD45RA-negative fraction. The CDR3 region has the DNA TGTGCCAGCAGCTTAAAGGGCTCCTATAATTCACCCCTCCACTTT. Translation: CASSLKGSYNSPLHF.